Described below is a single TCR beta chain sequence and its context. The sample belongs to a study of blood T cell repertoires in COVID-19. Study background: The analysed material was cDNA or gDNA that came from T cells, B-cell-depleted T cells, or PBMCs.

The data were produced by immunoSEQ multiplex PCR, yet TCRdb's version contains in-frame clones alone and is incomplete. The sample lists about 190,000 clones, 90% occurring once. V dropped 4 bases and J dropped 2 bases, with 8 bases sitting between them. The CDR3 consists of 13 residues. Germline V lookup: CDR1 LNHNV, CDR2 YYDKDF (reference sequence). Sequencing was performed on peripheral blood. The V call is TRBV15, the J call TRBJ1-1; D uncertain. The TCR comes from a man over 45 with acute or convalescent COVID-19. The CDR3 spells CATSTGSNTEAFF. As DNA, the CDR3 is TGTGCCACCAGCACCGGGAGTAACACTGAAGCTTTCTTT.